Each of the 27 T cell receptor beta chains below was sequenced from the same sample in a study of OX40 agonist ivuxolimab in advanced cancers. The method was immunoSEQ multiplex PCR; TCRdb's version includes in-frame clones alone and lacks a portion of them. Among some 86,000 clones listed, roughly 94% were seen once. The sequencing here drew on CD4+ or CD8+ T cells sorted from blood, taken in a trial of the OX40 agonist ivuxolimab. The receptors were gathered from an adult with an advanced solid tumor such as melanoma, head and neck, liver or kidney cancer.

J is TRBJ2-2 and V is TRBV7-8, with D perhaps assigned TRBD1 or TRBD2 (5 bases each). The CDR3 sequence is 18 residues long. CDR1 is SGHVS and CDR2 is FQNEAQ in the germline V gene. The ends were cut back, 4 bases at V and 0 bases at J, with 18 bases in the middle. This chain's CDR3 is CASSSQGGWDPNTGELFF. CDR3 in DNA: TGTGCCAGCAGCTCGCAGGGTGGTTGGGACCCGAACACCGGGGAGCTGTTTTTT.

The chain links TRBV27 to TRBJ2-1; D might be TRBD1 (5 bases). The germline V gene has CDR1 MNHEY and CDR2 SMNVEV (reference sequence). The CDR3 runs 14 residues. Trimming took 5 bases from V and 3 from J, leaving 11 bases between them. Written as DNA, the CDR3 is TGTGCCAGCAGTCCGACCGACAGCTACAATGAGCAGTTCTTC. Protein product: CASSPTDSYNEQFF.

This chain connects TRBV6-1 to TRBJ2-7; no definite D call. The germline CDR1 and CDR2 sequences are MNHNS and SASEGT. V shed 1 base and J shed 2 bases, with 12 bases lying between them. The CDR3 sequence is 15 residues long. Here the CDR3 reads CASSEGAGRTYEQYF. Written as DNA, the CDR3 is TGTGCCAGCAGTGAAGGGGCAGGCCGGACCTACGAGCAGTACTTC.

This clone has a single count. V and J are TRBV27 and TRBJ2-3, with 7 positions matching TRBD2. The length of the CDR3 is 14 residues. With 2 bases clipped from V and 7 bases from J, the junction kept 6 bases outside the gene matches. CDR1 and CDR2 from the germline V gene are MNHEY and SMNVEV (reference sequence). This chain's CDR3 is CASSLGEGSNTQYF. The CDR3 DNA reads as TGTGCCAGCAGTTTAGGGGAGGGGTCGAATACGCAGTATTTT.

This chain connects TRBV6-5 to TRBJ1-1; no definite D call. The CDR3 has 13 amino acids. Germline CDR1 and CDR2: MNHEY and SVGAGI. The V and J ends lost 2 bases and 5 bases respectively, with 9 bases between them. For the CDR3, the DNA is TGTGCCAGCAGTTACGGTCGGAGGACTGAAGCTTTCTTT. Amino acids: CASSYGRRTEAFF.

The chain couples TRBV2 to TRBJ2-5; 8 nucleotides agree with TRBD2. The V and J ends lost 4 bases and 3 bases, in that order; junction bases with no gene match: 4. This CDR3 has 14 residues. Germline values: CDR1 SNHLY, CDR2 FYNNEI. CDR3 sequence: CASSVQAGEETQYF. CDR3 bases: TGTGCCAGCAGTGTGCAAGCGGGGGAAGAGACCCAGTACTTC.

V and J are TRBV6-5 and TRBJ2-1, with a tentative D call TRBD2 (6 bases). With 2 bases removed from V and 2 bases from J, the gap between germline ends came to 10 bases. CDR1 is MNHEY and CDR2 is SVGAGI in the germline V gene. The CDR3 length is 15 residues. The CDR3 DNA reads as TGTGCCAGCAGTTACAGGGCGGGGACCTACAATGAGCAGTTCTTC. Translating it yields CASSYRAGTYNEQFF.

DNA of the CDR3: TGTGCCAGCAGCAACCGGGACAGATCCGAAGCTTTCTTT. As protein: CASSNRDRSEAFF. This chain joins TRBV11-3 and TRBJ1-1; 7 bases align to TRBD1. V was pared by 5 bases and J by 8 bases, with 8 bases of the junction left unmatched. This CDR3 spans 13 amino acids. Germline V gene sequence: CDR1 SGHNT, CDR2 YENEEA.

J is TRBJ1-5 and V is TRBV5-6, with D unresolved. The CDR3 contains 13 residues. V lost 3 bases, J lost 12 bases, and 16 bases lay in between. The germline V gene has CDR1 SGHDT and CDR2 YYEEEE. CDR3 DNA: TGTGCCAGCAGCTCCCTTATGGAAGCGATCCAGCATTTT. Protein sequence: CASSSLMEAIQHF.

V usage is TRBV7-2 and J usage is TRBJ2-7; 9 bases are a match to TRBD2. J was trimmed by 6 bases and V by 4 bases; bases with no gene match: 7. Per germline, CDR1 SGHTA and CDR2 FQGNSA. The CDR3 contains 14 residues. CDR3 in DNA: TGTGCCAGCAGCTCCCTAGCGGGGTTGGCCGAGCAGTACTTC. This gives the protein CASSSLAGLAEQYF. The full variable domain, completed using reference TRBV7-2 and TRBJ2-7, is GAGVSQSPSNKVTEKGKDVELRCDPISGHTALYWYRQSLGQGLEFLIYFQGNSAPDKSGLPSDRFSAERTGGSVSTLTIQRTQQEDSAVYLCASSSLAGLAEQYFGPGTRLTVT.

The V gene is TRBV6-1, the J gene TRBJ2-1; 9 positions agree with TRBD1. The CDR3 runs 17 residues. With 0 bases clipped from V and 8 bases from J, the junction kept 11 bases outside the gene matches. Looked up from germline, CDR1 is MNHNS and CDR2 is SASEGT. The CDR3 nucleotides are TGTGCCAGCAGTGAAGCACAGCCGGGACAGGGTTTCGATGAGCAGTTCTTC. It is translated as CASSEAQPGQGFDEQFF.

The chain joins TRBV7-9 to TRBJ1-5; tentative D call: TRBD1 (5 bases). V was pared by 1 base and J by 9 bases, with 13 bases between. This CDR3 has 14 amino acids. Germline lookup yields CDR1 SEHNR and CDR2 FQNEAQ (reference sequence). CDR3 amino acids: CASSLGGLGRPQHF. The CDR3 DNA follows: TGTGCCAGCAGCTTAGGAGGTTTGGGACGGCCCCAGCATTTT.

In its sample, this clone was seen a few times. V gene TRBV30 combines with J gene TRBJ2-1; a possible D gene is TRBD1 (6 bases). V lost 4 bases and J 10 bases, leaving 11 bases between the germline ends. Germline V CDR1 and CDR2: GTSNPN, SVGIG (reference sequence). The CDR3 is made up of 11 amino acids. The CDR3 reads CAWNREGEQFF. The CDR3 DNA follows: TGTGCCTGGAACAGGGAAGGGGAGCAGTTCTTC.

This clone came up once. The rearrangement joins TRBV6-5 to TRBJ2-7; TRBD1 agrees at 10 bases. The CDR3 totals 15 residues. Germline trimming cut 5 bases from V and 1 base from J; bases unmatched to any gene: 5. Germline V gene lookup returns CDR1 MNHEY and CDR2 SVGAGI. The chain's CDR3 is CASSPGQGYSYEQYF. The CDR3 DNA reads TGTGCCAGCAGTCCGGGACAGGGGTATTCCTACGAGCAGTACTTC.

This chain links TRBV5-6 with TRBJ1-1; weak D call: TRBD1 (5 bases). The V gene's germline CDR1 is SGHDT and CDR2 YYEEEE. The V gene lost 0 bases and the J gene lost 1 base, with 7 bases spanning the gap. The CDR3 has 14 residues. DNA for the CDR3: TGTGCCAGCAGCTTGGATACAGGGAACACTGAAGCTTTCTTT. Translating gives CASSLDTGNTEAFF.

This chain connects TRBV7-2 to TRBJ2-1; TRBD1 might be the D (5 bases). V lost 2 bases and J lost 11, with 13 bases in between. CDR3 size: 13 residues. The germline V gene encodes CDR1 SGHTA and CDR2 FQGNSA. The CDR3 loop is CASSLTSTDQQFF. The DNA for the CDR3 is TGTGCCAGCAGCTTAACGTCGACAGACCAGCAGTTCTTC.

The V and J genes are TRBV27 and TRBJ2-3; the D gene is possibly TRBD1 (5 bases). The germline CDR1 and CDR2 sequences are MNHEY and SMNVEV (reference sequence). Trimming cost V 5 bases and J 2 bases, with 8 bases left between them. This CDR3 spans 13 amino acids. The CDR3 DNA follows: TGTGCCAGCAGTCCACAGGCCACAGATACGCAGTATTTT. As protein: CASSPQATDTQYF.

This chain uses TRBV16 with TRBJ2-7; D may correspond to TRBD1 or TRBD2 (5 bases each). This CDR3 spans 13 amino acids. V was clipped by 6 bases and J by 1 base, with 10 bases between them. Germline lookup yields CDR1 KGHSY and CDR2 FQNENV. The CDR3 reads CASRLGGSYEQYF. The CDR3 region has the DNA TGTGCCAGCAGACTTGGGGGATCCTACGAGCAGTACTTC.

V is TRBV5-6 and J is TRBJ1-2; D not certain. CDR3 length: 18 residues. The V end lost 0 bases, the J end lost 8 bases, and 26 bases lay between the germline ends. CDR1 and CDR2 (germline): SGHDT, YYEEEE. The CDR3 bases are TGTGCCAGCAGCTTGGTTGAGGGCAGGCCCTCCTCATGGTGGGGCTACACCTTC. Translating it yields CASSLVEGRPSSWWGYTF.

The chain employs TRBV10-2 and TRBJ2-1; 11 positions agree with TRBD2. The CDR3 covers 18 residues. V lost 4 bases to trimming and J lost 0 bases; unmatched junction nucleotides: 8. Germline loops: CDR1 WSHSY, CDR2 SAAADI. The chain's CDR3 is CASSVPISGGDSYNEQFF. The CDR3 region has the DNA TGCGCCAGCAGTGTCCCGATTAGCGGGGGGGACTCCTACAATGAGCAGTTCTTC.

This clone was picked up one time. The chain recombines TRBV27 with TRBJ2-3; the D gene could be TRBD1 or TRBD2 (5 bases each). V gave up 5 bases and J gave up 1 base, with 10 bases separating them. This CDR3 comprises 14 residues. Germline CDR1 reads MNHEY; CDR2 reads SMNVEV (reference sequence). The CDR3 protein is CASSPRDGTDTQYF. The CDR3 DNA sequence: TGTGCCAGCAGTCCAAGGGACGGCACAGATACGCAGTATTTT.

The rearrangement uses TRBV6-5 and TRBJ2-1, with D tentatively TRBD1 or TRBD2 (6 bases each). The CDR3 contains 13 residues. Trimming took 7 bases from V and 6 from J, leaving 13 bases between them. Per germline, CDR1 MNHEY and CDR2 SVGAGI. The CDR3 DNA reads TGTGCCAGCACGGGGGCCTACGTCAATGAGCAGTTCTTC. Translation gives CASTGAYVNEQFF.

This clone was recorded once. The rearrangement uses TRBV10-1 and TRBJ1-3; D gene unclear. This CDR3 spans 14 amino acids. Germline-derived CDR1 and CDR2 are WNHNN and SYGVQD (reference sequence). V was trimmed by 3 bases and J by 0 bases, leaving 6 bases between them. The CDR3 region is CASSDGSSGNTIYF. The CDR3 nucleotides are TGCGCCAGCAGTGACGGGAGCTCTGGAAACACCATATATTTT.

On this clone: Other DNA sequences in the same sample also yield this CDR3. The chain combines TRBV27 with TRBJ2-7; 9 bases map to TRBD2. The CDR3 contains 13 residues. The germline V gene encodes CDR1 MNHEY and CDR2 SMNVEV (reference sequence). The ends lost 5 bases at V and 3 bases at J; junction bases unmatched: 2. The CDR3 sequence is CASSSGRFYEQYF. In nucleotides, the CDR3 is TGTGCCAGCAGTAGCGGGAGGTTCTACGAGCAGTACTTC.

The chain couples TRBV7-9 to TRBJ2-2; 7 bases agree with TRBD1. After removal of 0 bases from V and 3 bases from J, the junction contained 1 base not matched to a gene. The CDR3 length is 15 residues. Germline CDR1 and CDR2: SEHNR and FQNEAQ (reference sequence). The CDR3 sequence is CASSLAGTDTGELFF. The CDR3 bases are TGTGCCAGCAGCTTAGCGGGGACAGACACCGGGGAGCTGTTTTTT. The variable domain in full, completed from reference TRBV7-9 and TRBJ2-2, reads DTGVSQNPRHKITKRGQNVTFRCDPISEHNRLYWYRQTLGQGPEFLTYFQNEAQLEKSRLLSDRFSAERPKGSFSTLEIQRTEQGDSAMYLCASSLAGTDTGELFFGEGSRLTVL.

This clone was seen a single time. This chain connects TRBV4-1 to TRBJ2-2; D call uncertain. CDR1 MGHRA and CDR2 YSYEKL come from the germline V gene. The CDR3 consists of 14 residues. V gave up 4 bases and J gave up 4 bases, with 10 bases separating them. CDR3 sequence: CASSPGRSTGELFF. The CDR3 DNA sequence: TGCGCCAGCAGCCCAGGACGGTCCACCGGGGAGCTGTTTTTT.

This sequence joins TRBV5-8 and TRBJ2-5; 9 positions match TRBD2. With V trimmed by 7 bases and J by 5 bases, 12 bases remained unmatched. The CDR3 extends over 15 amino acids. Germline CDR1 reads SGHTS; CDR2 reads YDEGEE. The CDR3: CASSPAGGSEETQYF. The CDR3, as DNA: TGTGCCAGCTCGCCAGCGGGGGGATCAGAGGAGACCCAGTACTTC. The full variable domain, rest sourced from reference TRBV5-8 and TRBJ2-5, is EAGVTQSPTHLIKTRGQQATLRCSPISGHTSVYWYQQALGLGLQFLLWYDEGEERNRGNFPPRFSGRQFPNYSSELNVNALELEDSALYLCASSPAGGSEETQYFGPGTRLLVL.